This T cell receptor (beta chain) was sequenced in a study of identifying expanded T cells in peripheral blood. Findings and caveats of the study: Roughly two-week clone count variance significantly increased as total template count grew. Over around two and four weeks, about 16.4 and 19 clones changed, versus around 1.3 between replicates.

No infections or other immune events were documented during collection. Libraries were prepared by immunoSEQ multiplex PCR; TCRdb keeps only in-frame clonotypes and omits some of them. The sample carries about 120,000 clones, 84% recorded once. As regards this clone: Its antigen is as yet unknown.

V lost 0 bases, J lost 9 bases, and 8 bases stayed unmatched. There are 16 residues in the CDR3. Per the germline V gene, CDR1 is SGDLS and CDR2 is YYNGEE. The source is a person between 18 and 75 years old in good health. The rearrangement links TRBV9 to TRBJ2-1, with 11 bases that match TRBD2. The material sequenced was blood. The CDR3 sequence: CASSVVSSGGVTEQFF. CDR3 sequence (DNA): TGTGCCAGCAGCGTAGTTAGTAGCGGGGGGGTTACTGAGCAGTTCTTC.